A selection of T cell receptor beta chains follows, all from one sample in a study of blood T cell repertoires in COVID-19. TCRdb's copy holds only in-frame clones and misses some; the assay was immunoSEQ multiplex PCR. Of roughly 61,000 clones listed, about 91% are singletons. The sample consisted of peripheral blood. The origin of the receptors is a man between 60 and 75 years old with acute or convalescent COVID-19. Each CDR3 is given with its conserved first and last residue. Clone size is given for some rows only: seen once, a few or many times, or a class if the clone is expanded.

cdr3_aa v_call clone_size j_call
CASRRGDHGSYEQYF TRBV28 once TRBJ2-7
CASSDDYYNEQFF TRBV6-4 - TRBJ2-1
CASSDLENQPQHF TRBV2 - TRBJ1-5
CASSYELPNYEQYF TRBV6-6 - TRBJ2-7
CASSLAPSGRFGDEQFF TRBV7-2 - TRBJ2-1
CASSPRTGVISNYGYTF TRBV11-3 - TRBJ1-2
CASSQQQGLRGYTF TRBV7-8 - TRBJ1-2
CASSQDLNTGELFF TRBV3-1/TRBV3-2 - TRBJ2-2
CASSQAGARNTEAFF TRBV4-3 - TRBJ1-1
CSASGGRGNTEAFF TRBV20-1 - TRBJ1-1
CASRRGQGSYEQYF TRBV2 once TRBJ2-7
CAWRPISGKAAYGYTF TRBV30 - TRBJ1-2
CASQPSLGLSNIQYF TRBV25-1 - TRBJ2-4
CASSVEGGGETQYF TRBV9 - TRBJ2-5
CASRGRVDYGYTF TRBV27 - TRBJ1-2
CASSQTTGANGYTF TRBV3-1/TRBV3-2 - TRBJ1-2
CASTLLRGADQPQHF TRBV19 few TRBJ1-5
CASSLLAGDDEQYF TRBV7-2 once TRBJ2-7
CASSSSPTNEKLFF TRBV13 - TRBJ1-4
CATSAGLAGAGELFF TRBV24-1 - TRBJ2-2
CASSRRQATGELFF TRBV4-3 - TRBJ2-2
CASSLGRTGNTIYF TRBV7-8 - TRBJ1-3
CASSLGHGLAGETQYF TRBV5-5 once TRBJ2-5
CASRVTGQGAREQYF TRBV27 - TRBJ2-7
CASSQPGQGADEQYF TRBV6-6 - TRBJ2-7
CASSPTTQQYF TRBV6-6 - TRBJ2-7
CASSPPGHRSGNTIYF TRBV7-9 - TRBJ1-3
CASRGTSGRSNTGELFF TRBV9 - TRBJ2-2
CASSLAGQRNNEQFF TRBV6-2/TRBV6-3 few TRBJ2-1
CASSRNKQGDYGYTF TRBV5-4 - TRBJ1-2
CASSMRLGGGELFF TRBV19 - TRBJ2-2
CASQPPEGRGREKLFF TRBV2 - TRBJ1-4
CASSPFGTGNTEAFF TRBV18 - TRBJ1-1
CASSSGTLSNQPQHF TRBV7-2 - TRBJ1-5
CASSSVGGLRDQPQHF TRBV27 few TRBJ1-5
CASSLDRGNTEAFF TRBV19 - TRBJ1-1
CASSPTGVDGYTF TRBV6-4 - TRBJ1-2
CASSLEVGSEKLFF TRBV5-4 - TRBJ1-4
CASSKDRTYEQYF TRBV21-1 - TRBJ2-7
CASSARTSYNEQFF TRBV6-6 - TRBJ2-1
CASSLQGKETQYF TRBV7-3 - TRBJ2-5